The present TCR beta chain was sequenced within a study of T cells in Graves' hyperthyroidism and ophthalmopathy. This CDR3 region has 15 residues. The germline CDR1 and CDR2 sequences are SGHTA and FQGNSA. Trimming at V came to 5 bases and at J to 4 bases, leaving 5 bases not matched to a gene. Amplification of TCR beta CDR3 regions used RNA as the template. HTBI primers were employed in a first-round RT-PCR of the TCR CDR3. MiXCR, run by TCRdb on the multiplex PCR reads, gives a single entry per CDR3 protein. The sample lists a few hundred thousand distinct CDR3 sequences; around 20% were seen once.

The receptor was derived from a man aged 18-30 years with Graves' hyperthyroidism. The chain joins TRBV7-2 to TRBJ2-5, with 12 bases matching TRBD2. Input material: blood. The CDR3 loop reads CASSPGTSGPETQYF. In DNA form, the CDR3 reads TGTGCCAGCAGCCCCGGGACTAGCGGGCCAGAGACCCAGTACTTC.